The 7 T cell receptor beta chains below were found in one sample sequenced in a study of blood T cell repertoires in COVID-19. TCRdb's copy holds only in-frame clones and misses some; the assay was immunoSEQ multiplex PCR. The sample has 390,000 or so clones; about nine tenths are singletons. Material: peripheral blood. The receptors were sampled from a woman in her 30s with active or convalescent COVID-19.

The V call is TRBV10-2, the J call TRBJ2-7, with 8 bases matching TRBD2. The length of the CDR3 is 17 residues. Germline trimming cut 8 bases from V and 3 bases from J; bases unmatched to any gene: 18. Per the germline V gene, CDR1 is WSHSY and CDR2 is SAAADI. The CDR3: CASEKGTSLSLLYEQYF. Written as DNA, the CDR3 is TGCGCCAGCGAAAAGGGGACTAGTCTGTCGCTGCTCTACGAGCAGTACTTC.

The V call is TRBV5-4, the J call TRBJ2-3; TRBD2 is a possible D gene (6 bases). The length of the CDR3 is 15 residues. CDR1 and CDR2 from the germline V gene are SGHNT and YYREEE (reference sequence). V was cut by 5 bases and J by 2 bases, with 15 bases left in between. The CDR3: CASRETGTPTDTQYF. As DNA, the CDR3 is TGTGCCAGCAGGGAGACCGGGACTCCCACAGATACGCAGTATTTT.

V gene TRBV5-6 combines with J gene TRBJ1-6; D gene uncertain. The germline V gene encodes CDR1 SGHDT and CDR2 YYEEEE. The CDR3 loop spans 14 amino acids. V was clipped by 0 bases and J by 7 bases, with 8 bases between them. In DNA, the CDR3 is TGTGCCAGCAGCTTGGACCGGTCCAATTCACCCCTCCACTTT. This translates into CASSLDRSNSPLHF.

This sequence joins TRBV7-8 and TRBJ1-1, with D maybe TRBD1 (5 bases). The CDR3 is 15 residues long. CDR1 and CDR2 (germline): SGHVS, FQNEAQ. With 1 base removed from V and 2 bases from J, the gap between germline ends came to 11 bases. The CDR3 region is CASSLDSGGNTEAFF. CDR3 DNA sequence: TGTGCCAGCAGCTTAGATTCGGGGGGAAACACTGAAGCTTTCTTT.

The J gene is TRBJ2-7, the V gene TRBV5-1, with 9 nucleotides matching TRBD1. V lost 0 bases and J lost 5; bases outside the gene matches: 3. The germline V gene encodes CDR1 SGHRS and CDR2 YFSETQ. CDR3 length: 14 residues. In DNA, the CDR3 is TGCGCCAGCAGCTTGGGTTGGGACAGGGACGAGCAGTACTTC. This sequence encodes CASSLGWDRDEQYF.

The gene calls are TRBV12-3 or TRBV12-4 and TRBJ2-7, with D unresolved. The CDR3 loop spans 13 amino acids. Trimming left V 0 bases short and J 1 base short, with 4 bases between. The CDR3, as DNA: TGTGCCAGCAGTTTAGCTCAGTCCTACGAGCAGTACTTC. Protein product: CASSLAQSYEQYF.

The gene calls are TRBV5-1 and TRBJ2-2, with D perhaps matching TRBD2 (5 bases). Trimming left V 0 bases short and J 4 bases short, with 7 bases between. The CDR3 is made up of 14 amino acids. Germline CDR1 SGHRS, CDR2 YFSETQ. CDR3 sequence (DNA): TGCGCCAGCAGCTTGGACAGCGGCACCGGGGAGCTGTTTTTT. It is translated as CASSLDSGTGELFF. Complete variable domain (other parts from reference TRBV5-1 and TRBJ2-2): KAGVTQTPRYLIKTRGQQVTLSCSPISGHRSVSWYQQTPGQGLQFLFEYFSETQRNKGNFPGRFSGRQFSNSRSEMNVSTLELGDSALYLCASSLDSGTGELFFGEGSRLTVL.